A single T cell receptor (beta chain) is shown here with its context. Exclusion followed for patients with uncontrolled infection, other autoimmune disease, pregnancy or lactation. The CDR3 totals 14 residues. The ends were cut back, 2 bases at V and 0 bases at J, with 10 bases in the middle. The germline gives CDR1 DFQATT, CDR2 SNEGSKA (reference sequence). The sample originates from a study of T cells in Graves' hyperthyroidism and ophthalmopathy. The investigators amplified TCR beta CDR3 regions from RNA transcripts. The study used the HTBI primer set for a first-round RT-PCR of the TCR CDR3. A single record per CDR3 protein comes from TCRdb applying MiXCR to the multiplex PCR reads. The repertoire holds more than 550,000 distinct CDR3 sequences, approximately 19% seen once, with 16% in the top ten.

Sequencing input: blood. The sequence derives from a woman between 45 and 60 years old with Graves' hyperthyroidism that later progressed to Graves' ophthalmopathy. This sequence joins TRBV20-1 and TRBJ1-1; the D is unclear. The CDR3 loop is CSARIPGMNTEAFF. The CDR3 DNA reads TGCAGTGCTAGAATTCCGGGGATGAACACTGAAGCTTTCTTT.